Sequencing of this TCR beta chain was carried out in a study of T cell repertoires in cytomegalovirus infection. A single record per CDR3 protein comes from TCRdb applying MiXCR to the reads. Found here are approximately 500,000 distinct CDR3 sequences, about 11% of them singletons; the top ten hold 9.5% to 13%. CDR3 length: 17 amino acids. Germline trimming cut 3 bases from V and 5 bases from J; bases unmatched to any gene: 11. The germline V gene encodes CDR1 LGHNT and CDR2 FRNRAP. This clonotype was detected many times. The specimen was PBMCs. This TCR was sampled from a human donor in good health (CMV status not recorded). Some clones in this sample may be carry-over from other donors' samples. J is TRBJ2-1 and V is TRBV12-5; 9 bases are shared with TRBD1. CDR3 nucleotides: TGTGCTAGTGGTTTCTCCCTACCGGGACAGGGTGACAATGAGCAGTTCTTC. Encoded protein: CASGFSLPGQGDNEQFF.